These T cell receptor beta chains were read from a single sample in a study of cytomegalovirus exposure and HLA in healthy donors. Assay: immunoSEQ multiplex PCR; the TCRdb copy retains only in-frame clones and omits some. The sample lists more than 100,000 clones, 88% occurring once. The sample taken for sequencing was PBMCs. Source of these receptors: a man aged 25 to 45 in good health and CMV-seronegative. Each CDR3 is given with its conserved first and last residue. The order of the fields is CDR3 length, V gene, D gene, clone size, J gene, CDR3 DNA, CDR3 protein. The D gene is left open where the match is weak. Clone size is stated in some rows and not others, as once, few, many or a class when expanded.

len: 15
v_gene: TRBV4-3
d_gene: -
abundance: -
j_gene: TRBJ2-6
CDR3nt: TGCGCCAGCAGCCTAGACAGCTCTGGGGCCAACGTCCTGACTTTC
CDR3aa: CASSLDSSGANVLTF

len: 18
v_gene: TRBV4-3
d_gene: TRBD2
abundance: -
j_gene: TRBJ2-3
CDR3nt: TGCGCCAGCAGCCAAGATTCCGCGGGGGTGGGCAGCACAGATACGCAGTATTTT
CDR3aa: CASSQDSAGVGSTDTQYF

len: 15
v_gene: TRBV6-1
d_gene: TRBD2
abundance: -
j_gene: TRBJ2-1
CDR3nt: TGTGCCAGCAGTGAGGGCGGGAGCTCCTACAATGAGCAGTTCTTC
CDR3aa: CASSEGGSSYNEQFF

len: 14
v_gene: TRBV5-4
d_gene: -
abundance: -
j_gene: TRBJ2-3
CDR3nt: TGTGCCAGCAGCTTAACGAGGAGCACAGATACGCAGTATTTT
CDR3aa: CASSLTRSTDTQYF

len: 15
v_gene: TRBV5-5
d_gene: -
abundance: few
j_gene: TRBJ2-1
CDR3nt: TGTGCCAGCAGCTTGAATCGAGACTCTTACAATGAGCAGTTCTTC
CDR3aa: CASSLNRDSYNEQFF

len: 15
v_gene: TRBV7-6
d_gene: -
abundance: -
j_gene: TRBJ1-1
CDR3nt: TGTGCCAGCAGCCCTCAGGGAAGTAGCGGCACTGAAGCTTTCTTT
CDR3aa: CASSPQGSSGTEAFF

len: 15
v_gene: TRBV10-1
d_gene: TRBD2
abundance: -
j_gene: TRBJ2-3
CDR3nt: TGCGCCAGCAACCCCGGGGCGGGAGGCACAGATACGCAGTATTTT
CDR3aa: CASNPGAGGTDTQYF

len: 14
v_gene: TRBV14
d_gene: TRBD1
abundance: -
j_gene: TRBJ1-1
CDR3nt: TGTGCCAGCAGCCAGATACAGGGGAAGAATGAAGCTTTCTTT
CDR3aa: CASSQIQGKNEAFF

len: 15
v_gene: TRBV18
d_gene: TRBD1
abundance: -
j_gene: TRBJ1-2
CDR3nt: TGTGCCAGCTCACCAGGGACAGCCCCTAACTATGGCTACACCTTC
CDR3aa: CASSPGTAPNYGYTF

len: 14
v_gene: TRBV2
d_gene: TRBD1
abundance: -
j_gene: TRBJ1-2
CDR3nt: TGTGCCAGCAGTGTCAGGGGGCCCCCATATGGCTACACCTTC
CDR3aa: CASSVRGPPYGYTF

len: 14
v_gene: TRBV6-1
d_gene: TRBD2
abundance: -
j_gene: TRBJ2-1
CDR3nt: TGTGCCAGCAGTGCCCGGGGGGGCGGGAATGAGCAGTTCTTC
CDR3aa: CASSARGGGNEQFF

len: 11
v_gene: TRBV30
d_gene: TRBD1
abundance: -
j_gene: TRBJ2-1
CDR3nt: TGTGCCTGGAGTACGGGGACAGGGAAGTTCTTC
CDR3aa: CAWSTGTGKFF

len: 14
v_gene: TRBV19
d_gene: TRBD1
abundance: -
j_gene: TRBJ1-2
CDR3nt: TGTGCCAGTAGTATGGGACAGGGCCCCTATGGCTACACCTTC
CDR3aa: CASSMGQGPYGYTF

len: 14
v_gene: TRBV5-4
d_gene: -
abundance: -
j_gene: TRBJ1-5
CDR3nt: TGTGCCAGCAGCTTGGAGCTGCCAGTCGGGGCCCAGCATTTT
CDR3aa: CASSLELPVGAQHF

len: 14
v_gene: TRBV5-1
d_gene: TRBD1
abundance: -
j_gene: TRBJ2-7
CDR3nt: TGCGCCAGCAGCTTGGACAGGGGGTTTTACGAGCAGTACTTC
CDR3aa: CASSLDRGFYEQYF

len: 17
v_gene: TRBV7-8
d_gene: -
abundance: -
j_gene: TRBJ1-2
CDR3nt: TGTGCCAGCAGCCCACGGACCGTTACTCCGGGGGACTATGGCTACACCTTC
CDR3aa: CASSPRTVTPGDYGYTF

len: 15
v_gene: TRBV6-4
d_gene: TRBD2
abundance: once
j_gene: TRBJ2-3
CDR3nt: TGTGCCAGCAGTGCCGCGGGAGACCCCGCAGATACGCAGTATTTT
CDR3aa: CASSAAGDPADTQYF

len: 15
v_gene: TRBV9
d_gene: TRBD2
abundance: -
j_gene: TRBJ2-7
CDR3nt: TGTGCCAGCAGCGCCCTTAGCGGGACCGGTCACGAGCAGTACTTC
CDR3aa: CASSALSGTGHEQYF

len: 14
v_gene: TRBV10-2
d_gene: -
abundance: -
j_gene: TRBJ1-5
CDR3nt: TGCGCCAGCAATGAACTGATTAGCAATCAGCCCCAGCATTTT
CDR3aa: CASNELISNQPQHF

len: 18
v_gene: TRBV27
d_gene: TRBD1
abundance: few
j_gene: TRBJ2-7
CDR3nt: TGTGCCAGCACCTCCCCTCTCCCGACAGGACAGGGGATCCACGAGCAGTACTTC
CDR3aa: CASTSPLPTGQGIHEQYF

len: 14
v_gene: TRBV7-9
d_gene: TRBD2
abundance: few
j_gene: TRBJ2-7
CDR3nt: TGTGCCAGCAGCGTAGGACTAGCAAGGTACGAGCAGTACTTC
CDR3aa: CASSVGLARYEQYF

len: 12
v_gene: TRBV13
d_gene: -
abundance: -
j_gene: TRBJ2-7
CDR3nt: TGTGCCAGCAGCTTAGCTCCCTACGAGCAGTACTTC
CDR3aa: CASSLAPYEQYF

len: 15
v_gene: TRBV6-1
d_gene: TRBD1
abundance: -
j_gene: TRBJ1-5
CDR3nt: TGTGCCAGCAGTGATCTTAGGACAGGGGGCCAGCCCCAGCATTTT
CDR3aa: CASSDLRTGGQPQHF

len: 15
v_gene: TRBV2
d_gene: TRBD1
abundance: -
j_gene: TRBJ2-3
CDR3nt: TGTGCCAGCAGAGGAGGACAGGGTTACACAGATACGCAGTATTTT
CDR3aa: CASRGGQGYTDTQYF

len: 14
v_gene: TRBV6-4
d_gene: TRBD1
abundance: -
j_gene: TRBJ2-1
CDR3nt: TGTGCCAGCACCCCCGGACAGGGTATAGATGAGCAGTTCTTC
CDR3aa: CASTPGQGIDEQFF

len: 14
v_gene: TRBV4-2
d_gene: -
abundance: -
j_gene: TRBJ2-7
CDR3nt: TGTGCCAGCAGCCAAGGACTGATTACCTACGAGCAGTACTTC
CDR3aa: CASSQGLITYEQYF

len: 16
v_gene: TRBV5-1
d_gene: -
abundance: -
j_gene: TRBJ1-4
CDR3nt: TGCGCCAGCAGCTTGGAAAGGGGCGCGAGATATGAAAAACTGTTTTTT
CDR3aa: CASSLERGARYEKLFF

len: 13
v_gene: TRBV7-2
d_gene: -
abundance: few
j_gene: TRBJ2-7
CDR3nt: TGTGCCAGCAGCTTACGACTTGCCTACGAGCAGTACTTC
CDR3aa: CASSLRLAYEQYF

len: 10
v_gene: TRBV2
d_gene: -
abundance: -
j_gene: TRBJ2-7
CDR3nt: TGTGCCAGCAGGGGGAGTGAGCAGTACTTC
CDR3aa: CASRGSEQYF

len: 14
v_gene: TRBV30
d_gene: TRBD1
abundance: -
j_gene: TRBJ1-2
CDR3nt: TGTGCCTGGAATAATGAGAGGACAGGCTATGGCTACACCTTC
CDR3aa: CAWNNERTGYGYTF

len: 14
v_gene: TRBV18
d_gene: -
abundance: -
j_gene: TRBJ2-5
CDR3nt: TGTGCCAGCTCACCACTTGCGGAGGGAGAGACCCAGTACTTC
CDR3aa: CASSPLAEGETQYF

len: 16
v_gene: TRBV5-1
d_gene: TRBD1
abundance: -
j_gene: TRBJ1-4
CDR3nt: TGCGCCAGCAGCAGTCAAACAGGGGCCGTTAATGAAAAACTGTTTTTT
CDR3aa: CASSSQTGAVNEKLFF

len: 12
v_gene: TRBV2
d_gene: -
abundance: -
j_gene: TRBJ2-1
CDR3nt: TGTGCCAGCAGTGCAGGGGGGAATGAGCAGTTCTTC
CDR3aa: CASSAGGNEQFF

len: 15
v_gene: TRBV10-2
d_gene: TRBD2
abundance: -
j_gene: TRBJ2-1
CDR3nt: TGCGCCAGCAGTGGGTCGACTAGCTTGGACAATGAGCAGTTCTTC
CDR3aa: CASSGSTSLDNEQFF

len: 14
v_gene: TRBV10-1
d_gene: TRBD2
abundance: few
j_gene: TRBJ2-7
CDR3nt: TGCGCCAGCAGGGCTAGCGGGACCTCCTACGAGCAGTACTTC
CDR3aa: CASRASGTSYEQYF

len: 12
v_gene: TRBV15
d_gene: TRBD1
abundance: -
j_gene: TRBJ2-7
CDR3nt: TGTGCCACCAGCAGAAGACAGGGTCAGCAGTACTTC
CDR3aa: CATSRRQGQQYF

len: 17
v_gene: TRBV6-1
d_gene: TRBD2
abundance: -
j_gene: TRBJ2-1
CDR3nt: TGTGCCAGCAGTGCGGAGGGACTAGCGGGCCTCTACAATGAGCAGTTCTTC
CDR3aa: CASSAEGLAGLYNEQFF

len: 14
v_gene: TRBV19
d_gene: TRBD1
abundance: -
j_gene: TRBJ2-7
CDR3nt: TGTGCCAGTAGCACAGGGGGAACATCCTACGAGCAGTACTTC
CDR3aa: CASSTGGTSYEQYF

len: 16
v_gene: TRBV7-9
d_gene: -
abundance: -
j_gene: TRBJ1-5
CDR3nt: TGTGCCAGCAGCTTAGGGAGGGCAAACTCCAATCAGCCCCAGCATTTT
CDR3aa: CASSLGRANSNQPQHF

len: 16
v_gene: TRBV4-1
d_gene: -
abundance: -
j_gene: TRBJ1-4
CDR3nt: TGCGCCAGCAGCCAAGGGTATCCACAGGATAATGAAAAACTGTTTTTT
CDR3aa: CASSQGYPQDNEKLFF

len: 14
v_gene: TRBV7-8
d_gene: -
abundance: -
j_gene: TRBJ1-2
CDR3nt: TGTGCCAGCAGCTTAGAGTGGGGGGACCATGGCTACACCTTC
CDR3aa: CASSLEWGDHGYTF

len: 15
v_gene: TRBV5-1
d_gene: TRBD1
abundance: -
j_gene: TRBJ1-5
CDR3nt: TGCGCCAGCAGCTACGGACAGGGGGCGAGTCAGCCCCAGCATTTT
CDR3aa: CASSYGQGASQPQHF

len: 14
v_gene: TRBV6-1
d_gene: -
abundance: once
j_gene: TRBJ2-1
CDR3nt: TGTGCCAGCAGAAATTGGAGGGAGATGGATGAGCAGTTCTTC
CDR3aa: CASRNWREMDEQFF

len: 16
v_gene: TRBV28
d_gene: -
abundance: -
j_gene: TRBJ1-2
CDR3nt: TGTGCCAGCAGTTTACAACAGGGTGCCGTAGGCTATGGCTACACCTTC
CDR3aa: CASSLQQGAVGYGYTF

len: 16
v_gene: TRBV13
d_gene: -
abundance: -
j_gene: TRBJ1-1
CDR3nt: TGTGCCAGCAGCTCTTCCACCAGGCGTGTGAACACTGAAGCTTTCTTT
CDR3aa: CASSSSTRRVNTEAFF

len: 18
v_gene: TRBV5-4
d_gene: TRBD2
abundance: few
j_gene: TRBJ2-7
CDR3nt: TGTGCCAGCAGCTTGGGGGTAGCCGCGACTAGCGGATCCTACGAGCAGTACTTC
CDR3aa: CASSLGVAATSGSYEQYF

len: 14
v_gene: TRBV2
d_gene: -
abundance: -
j_gene: TRBJ2-7
CDR3nt: TGTGCCAACGGAGGACAGTACCCCACCTACGAGCAGTACTTC
CDR3aa: CANGGQYPTYEQYF

len: 16
v_gene: TRBV18
d_gene: TRBD1
abundance: once
j_gene: TRBJ2-3
CDR3nt: TGTGCCAGCTCACCATTCGGACAGGGGGCGGTAGATACGCAGTATTTT
CDR3aa: CASSPFGQGAVDTQYF

len: 12
v_gene: TRBV11-2
d_gene: -
abundance: -
j_gene: TRBJ2-1
CDR3nt: TGTGCCAGTCGCGGGATGGGGAATGAGCAGTTCTTC
CDR3aa: CASRGMGNEQFF

len: 14
v_gene: TRBV7-2
d_gene: -
abundance: -
j_gene: TRBJ2-7
CDR3nt: TGTGCCAGCAGCTTCCAGGGGACGGGTCACGAGCAGTACTTC
CDR3aa: CASSFQGTGHEQYF

len: 14
v_gene: TRBV9
d_gene: TRBD2
abundance: -
j_gene: TRBJ2-7
CDR3nt: TGTGCCAGCAGCGCGGGACTAGCGGCCTACGAGCAGTACTTC
CDR3aa: CASSAGLAAYEQYF

len: 15
v_gene: TRBV27
d_gene: TRBD2
abundance: -
j_gene: TRBJ2-1
CDR3nt: TGTGCCATTAGCAGGGTGGTAGCGGGAGTAAATGAGCAGTTCTTC
CDR3aa: CAISRVVAGVNEQFF

len: 15
v_gene: TRBV11-2
d_gene: -
abundance: few
j_gene: TRBJ2-7
CDR3nt: TGTGCCAGCACTCAAAGCGGCTTGGGGACCTACGAGCAGTACTTC
CDR3aa: CASTQSGLGTYEQYF

len: 13
v_gene: TRBV15
d_gene: -
abundance: -
j_gene: TRBJ1-1
CDR3nt: TGTGCCACCAGCAGAGAACGGGGAACTGAAGCTTTCTTT
CDR3aa: CATSRERGTEAFF

len: 16
v_gene: TRBV7-2
d_gene: -
abundance: -
j_gene: TRBJ2-7
CDR3nt: TGTGCCAGCAGCTTTAAGAGGGCAGCTGCCCCCTACGAGCAGTACTTC
CDR3aa: CASSFKRAAAPYEQYF

len: 15
v_gene: TRBV11-3
d_gene: TRBD1
abundance: -
j_gene: TRBJ2-2
CDR3nt: TGTGCCAGCAGCTCGCGGACAGGGCATTCCGGGGAGCTGTTTTTT
CDR3aa: CASSSRTGHSGELFF

len: 14
v_gene: TRBV5-4
d_gene: TRBD2
abundance: -
j_gene: TRBJ2-5
CDR3nt: TGTGCCAGCAGCTTATCAGTCCTAGCGGGGACCCAGTACTTC
CDR3aa: CASSLSVLAGTQYF

len: 13
v_gene: TRBV6-5
d_gene: TRBD1
abundance: -
j_gene: TRBJ1-5
CDR3nt: TGTGCCAGCAGTTGGGACAGGAACCAGCCCCAGCATTTT
CDR3aa: CASSWDRNQPQHF